Following are 24 T cell receptor beta chains from one sample sequenced in a study of post-analysis software for immune sequencing data. Their recognized antigens are unknown. Unique molecular identifiers tagged the TCR beta cDNA libraries. Each CDR3 protein is one row after TCRdb ran MiXCR on the PCR reads. The table shows about 560,000 distinct CDR3 sequences, with 44% occurring only once. General study points: Five TRBV segments (TRBV5-6, TRBV5-1 and TRBV20-1 among them) occurred more frequently in patients than in controls.

The sequenced material came from blood. These receptors all stem from a girl aged 5-17 years with multiple sclerosis.

This clonotype was observed a handful of times. The gene calls are TRBV10-3 and TRBJ1-1; D gene ambiguous. Trimming removed 6 bases at V and 5 bases at J, with 13 bases between. CDR1 is ENHRY, CDR2 SYGVKD, per germline. The CDR3 contains 13 residues. Here the CDR3 reads CAIRAEWYTEAFF. Here the CDR3 DNA reads TGTGCCATCAGGGCAGAGTGGTATACTGAAGCTTTCTTT.

This clonotype has a handful of counts. V is TRBV5-1 and J is TRBJ2-1, with 11 bases lining up with TRBD2. The trim removed 1 base at V and 6 bases at J, leaving 3 bases unmatched. The germline gives CDR1 SGHRS, CDR2 YFSETQ. The CDR3 is 15 amino acids. The CDR3 spells CASSLFSGRANEQFF. CDR3 DNA: TGCGCCAGCAGCTTGTTTAGCGGGAGGGCCAATGAGCAGTTCTTC.

The chain couples TRBV20-1 to TRBJ2-5, with TRBD1 matching over 9 bases. TRBJ2-7 explains the end of the DNA better; the J call may be wrong. Germline V gene lookup returns CDR1 DFQATT and CDR2 SNEGSKA (reference sequence). This CDR3 has 14 amino acids. The CDR3 DNA is TGCAGTGCTAGACCCACAGGGGGCTTGTACGAGCAGTACTTC. Amino acids: CSARPTGGLYEQYF.

The gene calls are TRBV20-1 and TRBJ2-7; TRBD2 matches at 7 bases. The length of the CDR3 is 14 residues. Looked up from germline, CDR1 is DFQATT and CDR2 is SNEGSKA (reference sequence). V shed 5 bases and J 2 bases; nucleotides not matched to a gene: 9. CDR3 DNA: TGCAGTGCTGTAATAGCTAGCGGCGCCTACGAGCAGTACTTC. It codes for CSAVIASGAYEQYF.

The sample holds a few counts of this clonotype. The chain has TRBV20-1 and TRBJ2-3; 9 bases agree with TRBD2. This CDR3 contains 12 residues. Losses at the gene ends were 7 bases for V and 5 bases for J; bases not matched to a gene: 4. Germline-derived CDR1 and CDR2 are DFQATT and SNEGSKA (reference sequence). The chain's CDR3 is CSGREGRDTQYF. CDR3 nucleotide sequence: TGCAGTGGGCGGGAGGGGCGAGATACGCAGTATTTT.

CDR3 protein: CASSVAQGNTEAFF. For the CDR3, the DNA is TGTGCCAGCAGCGTAGCACAGGGGAACACTGAAGCTTTCTTT. V usage is TRBV9 and J usage is TRBJ1-1, with a tentative D call TRBD1 (6 bases). This CDR3 spans 14 amino acids. Germline V gives CDR1 SGDLS, CDR2 YYNGEE. The V end was cut by 0 bases, the J end by 1 base, with 7 bases between.

The rearrangement joins TRBV5-1 to TRBJ2-5, with 13 bases that match TRBD2. The J call is uncertain, as TRBJ2-7 better fits the DNA end. Germline lookup yields CDR1 SGHRS and CDR2 YFSETQ. The CDR3 extends over 19 amino acids. CDR3: CASSPGGTSGVSRAYEQYF. CDR3 nucleotide sequence: TGCGCCAGCAGCCCGGGCGGGACTAGCGGGGTCTCGAGGGCCTACGAGCAGTACTTC.

The chain recombines TRBV10-3 with TRBJ1-1; TRBD1 aligns across 10 bases. This CDR3 region has 12 residues. Trimming removed 6 bases from V and 10 bases from J; junction bases left unmatched: 5. Germline CDR1 reads ENHRY; CDR2 reads SYGVKD. The CDR3 region has the DNA TGTGCCATCAGGGAGGACAGGGGGGGAGCTTTCTTT. Its translation is CAIREDRGGAFF.

This clonotype was detected a few times. CDR3: CAISERVASGTDTQYF. Written as DNA, the CDR3 is TGTGCCATCAGTGAAAGGGTGGCTAGCGGCACAGATACGCAGTATTTT. The V and J genes are TRBV10-3 and TRBJ2-3, with D perhaps TRBD2 (6 bases). Germline V gives CDR1 ENHRY, CDR2 SYGVKD. The CDR3 length is 16 residues. Between the trimmed V and J ends, which lost 3 bases and 1 base, there was a span of 14 bases.

The genes are TRBV19 and TRBJ2-7; a possible D gene is TRBD2 (5 bases). The V and J ends lost 0 bases and 5 bases respectively, with 8 bases between them. Per germline, CDR1 LNHDA and CDR2 SQIVND (reference sequence). This CDR3 spans 13 amino acids. CDR3 amino acids: CASSIEVGDEQYF. The DNA for the CDR3 is TGTGCCAGTAGTATAGAAGTCGGGGACGAGCAGTACTTC.

J is TRBJ2-1 and V is TRBV30, with 10 bases identical to TRBD2. The CDR3 consists of 13 residues. CDR1 is GTSNPN, CDR2 SVGIG, per germline (reference sequence). Losses at the gene ends were 7 bases for V and 7 bases for J; bases not matched to a gene: 7. CDR3 DNA sequence: TGTGCCTTACAGCGGGGGGGCCAAAATGAGCAGTTCTTC. This gives the protein CALQRGGQNEQFF.

This clonotype has more than one count but fewer than ten. The chain links TRBV5-1 to TRBJ1-6; TRBD1 matches 9 bases. V was clipped by 4 bases and J by 7 bases; unmatched bases: 9. Germline assignment: CDR1 SGHRS and CDR2 YFSETQ. CDR3 length: 16 amino acids. DNA of the CDR3: TGCGCCAGCAGCCCGCTATGGACAGGGGTAAATTCACCCCTCCACTTT. This sequence encodes CASSPLWTGVNSPLHF.

The chain joins TRBV10-3 to TRBJ2-7; TRBD1 matches at 9 bases. Losses at the gene ends were 2 bases for V and 0 bases for J; bases not matched to a gene: 5. Germline lookup yields CDR1 ENHRY and CDR2 SYGVKD. CDR3 length: 16 amino acids. This chain's CDR3 is CAISEGQGRNSYEQYF. CDR3 coding DNA: TGTGCCATCAGTGAGGGACAGGGGCGGAACTCCTACGAGCAGTACTTC.

The chain combines TRBV5-1 with TRBJ2-5, with TRBD2 matching 10 bases. Near its end, the DNA agrees better with TRBJ2-7, so the J call may be wrong. Germline lookup yields CDR1 SGHRS and CDR2 YFSETQ. The CDR3 length is 14 residues. CDR3 DNA sequence: TGCGCCAGCAGCTTAGCGGGAGGGGGCAACGAGCAGTACTTC. It specifies CASSLAGGGNEQYF.

This sequence joins TRBV20-1 and TRBJ2-3, with D perhaps matching TRBD1 (6 bases). This CDR3 has 14 amino acids. With 3 bases removed from V and 7 bases from J, the gap between germline ends came to 17 bases. CDR1 DFQATT and CDR2 SNEGSKA come from the germline V gene (reference sequence). The CDR3 DNA sequence: TGCAGTGCTAGCTCAGGGGCCAATTTCAATACGCAGTATTTT. Translation gives CSASSGANFNTQYF.

The rearrangement uses TRBV5-1 and TRBJ1-2; 10 bases are a match to TRBD1. V trimming: 4 bases; J trimming: 4 bases; junction bases outside the gene matches: 7. CDR1 is SGHRS and CDR2 is YFSETQ in the germline V gene. There are 15 residues in the CDR3. CDR3 coding DNA: TGCGCCAGCAGCGCGGGACAGGGGACGATCTATGGCTACACCTTC. Its translation is CASSAGQGTIYGYTF.

The CDR3 spells CASSLGGLRYGYTF. CDR3 DNA sequence: TGTGCCAGCAGTTTAGGCGGGCTTCGGTATGGCTACACCTTC. The gene calls are TRBV12-3 or TRBV12-4 and TRBJ1-2; D ambiguous. Trimming took 1 base from V and 5 from J, leaving 11 bases between them. This CDR3 region has 14 residues.

The chain is built from TRBV20-1 and TRBJ2-5, with a weak D call TRBD2 (5 bases). Looked up from germline, CDR1 is DFQATT and CDR2 is SNEGSKA (reference sequence). The V and J ends lost 6 bases and 6 bases respectively, with 17 bases between them. The CDR3 spans 13 residues. CDR3 amino acids: CSAAHGRGKTQYF. CDR3 sequence (DNA): TGCAGTGCCGCCCATGGGAGAGGAAAGACCCAGTACTTC.

The V and J genes are TRBV7-8 and TRBJ1-2; no clear D. CDR1 and CDR2 from the germline V gene are SGHVS and FQNEAQ. The ends were cut back, 4 bases at V and 10 bases at J, with 10 bases in the middle. This CDR3 spans 11 amino acids. The DNA for the CDR3 is TGTGCCAGCAGCTCCGGTGGAGCCTACACCTTC. It is translated as CASSSGGAYTF.

The J gene is TRBJ2-6, the V gene TRBV6-1; possibly TRBD1 for D (6 bases). Trimming removed 4 bases at V and 2 bases at J, with 9 bases between. The CDR3 has 15 amino acids. Germline values: CDR1 MNHNS, CDR2 SASEGT. The CDR3 loop is CASSGQVPGANVLTF. The CDR3 DNA sequence: TGTGCCAGCAGTGGACAGGTCCCTGGGGCCAACGTCCTGACTTTC.

CDR3 bases: TGTGCCAGCAGCTTACTATTCATCCCTAGGACCGAAAAACTGTTTTTT. Translating it yields CASSLLFIPRTEKLFF. The J gene is TRBJ1-4, the V gene TRBV7-8, with D unclear. Looked up from germline, CDR1 is SGHVS and CDR2 is FQNEAQ. V lost 2 bases and J lost 8, with 18 bases in between. The CDR3 has 16 amino acids.

This clonotype turned up a few times. The rearrangement joins TRBV6-2 or TRBV6-3 to TRBJ2-1, with D possibly TRBD2 on 6 matching bases. Trimming took off 5 bases at V and 9 bases at J, with 20 bases between the two ends. This CDR3 has 15 residues. Germline loops: CDR1 MNHEY, CDR2 SVGEGT. The CDR3 sequence: CASSDKTSRNPEQFF. DNA of the CDR3: TGTGCCAGCAGTGATAAGACTAGTCGCAACCCTGAGCAGTTCTTC.

This rearrangement joins TRBV20-1 to TRBJ2-1, with TRBD2 matching over 8 bases. Germline CDR1 is DFQATT and CDR2 is SNEGSKA (reference sequence). The CDR3 runs to 16 residues. J was trimmed by 2 bases and V by 0 bases; bases with no gene match: 6. The CDR3 sequence is CSAREGGGLTYNEQFF. Here the CDR3 DNA reads TGCAGTGCTAGAGAAGGCGGGGGGTTGACCTACAATGAGCAGTTCTTC.

This clonotype turned up a few times. The rearrangement links TRBV7-9 to TRBJ2-3; 8 bases fit TRBD1. Germline V lookup: CDR1 SEHNR, CDR2 FQNEAQ (reference sequence). This CDR3 is 15 amino acids long. With V trimmed by 1 base and J by 2 bases, 2 bases remained unmatched. CDR3 bases: TGTGCCAGCAGCTTAGGGACAGGGACCACAGATACGCAGTATTTT. Protein: CASSLGTGTTDTQYF.